This T cell receptor beta chain was recovered during a study of tumor-infiltrating lymphocytes in primary liver carcinoma. The study extracted blood RNA from unsorted whole blood and also extracted germline DNA. Starting material of about 450 ng total RNA yielded TCR beta cDNA via a constant-region primer. Three nested multiplex PCR rounds of slightly modified ARM-PCR generated TCR beta libraries. TRBV1-TRBV30 forward primers paired with a C-beta reverse primer drove the first two PCR rounds, approximately 11 cycles each. TCRdb recomputed calls from the multiplex PCR reads with MiXCR, one row per CDR3 protein. Found here are 300,000 to 400,000 distinct CDR3 sequences, about 61% of them singletons; the top ten hold about 6.5%. CDR1 is SGHRS and CDR2 is YFSETQ in the germline V gene. With V trimmed by 0 bases and J by 6 bases, 9 bases remained unmatched. This CDR3 comprises 16 residues. This clonotype was picked up many times.

The sequencing input was peripheral blood. This receptor was obtained from a man aged 40-55 years with primary liver carcinoma and hepatitis B virus infection. The chain joins TRBV5-1 to TRBJ2-1; 7 bases match TRBD2. The CDR3 nucleotides read TGCGCCAGCAGCTTGGGAGCGGGAAAAGGGGCCAATGAGCAGTTCTTC. It codes for CASSLGAGKGANEQFF.